Below are 24 T cell receptor beta chains sequenced from a single sample in a study of cytomegalovirus exposure and HLA in healthy donors. The PCR had 60 Vbeta and 13 Jbeta primers. Measured with immunoSEQ multiplex PCR; TCRdb has only the in-frame clones, and not every one. The sample lists roughly 100,000 clones, approximately 82% seen once, with roughly 8% in the top ten. The sample consisted of PBMCs. These receptor sequences come from a man aged 35-49 years in good health and CMV-seropositive.

The table lists this clone with a count of one. V is TRBV5-6 and J is TRBJ2-7, with D possibly TRBD2 on 6 matching bases. Looked up from germline, CDR1 is SGHDT and CDR2 is YYEEEE. With 0 bases removed from V and 0 bases from J, the gap between germline ends came to 10 bases. The CDR3 is made up of 15 amino acids. Written as DNA, the CDR3 is TGTGCCAGCAGCTTGGCGGGCGGGAACTCCTACGAGCAGTACTTC. Amino acid sequence: CASSLAGGNSYEQYF.

Points on this clone: Other DNA variants within this sample encode the same CDR3. The chain employs TRBV7-2 and TRBJ1-3, with 8 bases aligning to TRBD1. The CDR3 consists of 15 residues. Germline values: CDR1 SGHTA, CDR2 FQGNSA. After removal of 5 bases from V and 2 bases from J, the junction contained 5 bases not matched to a gene. CDR3 sequence reads: CASSLMDRAGNTIYF. CDR3 nucleotides: TGTGCCAGCAGCCTAATGGACAGGGCTGGAAACACCATATATTTT.

The rearrangement uses TRBV5-4 and TRBJ1-1; D gene uncertain. Germline-derived CDR1 and CDR2 are SGHNT and YYREEE (reference sequence). Trimming took off 4 bases at V and 1 base at J, with 8 bases between the two ends. CDR3 length: 13 amino acids. In nucleotides, the CDR3 is TGTGCCAGCAGCCCAACACGGAACACTGAAGCTTTCTTT. Protein sequence: CASSPTRNTEAFF. Supplemented by reference TRBV5-4 and TRBJ1-1, the full variable domain reads ETGVTQSPTHLIKTRGQQVTLRCSSQSGHNTVSWYQQALGQGPQFIFQYYREEENGRGNFPPRFSGLQFPNYSSELNVNALELDDSALYLCASSPTRNTEAFFGQGTRLTVV.

This clone was detected a few times. This chain connects TRBV6-5 to TRBJ1-1, with 7 bases lining up with TRBD1. Looked up from germline, CDR1 is MNHEY and CDR2 is SVGAGI. With V trimmed by 4 bases and J by 2 bases, 7 bases remained unmatched. The CDR3 is 15 amino acids. CDR3 coding DNA: TGTGCCAGCAGTTTGGACAGGAACCTCAACACTGAAGCTTTCTTT. It codes for CASSLDRNLNTEAFF.

This chain uses TRBV6-1 with TRBJ2-3, with TRBD2 matching 9 bases. Germline V CDR1 and CDR2: MNHNS, SASEGT. The CDR3 spans 16 residues. The junction had 8 bases not matched to a gene; V was cut back by 4 bases and J by 3 bases. The CDR3 DNA reads as TGTGCCAGCAGTGTACCGCGGGGGGGCAGAACAGATACGCAGTATTTT. It is translated as CASSVPRGGRTDTQYF.

J is TRBJ2-3 and V is TRBV21-1; the D call in the table, TRBD1, was not verified against the DNA. TRBV21-1 is a documented pseudogene. The CDR3 totals 13 residues. In DNA, the CDR3 is TGTGCCAGCAGCAAACAGAGCACAGATACGCAGTATTTT. This translates into CASSKQSTDTQYF.

V usage is TRBV30 and J usage is TRBJ1-4; D is unresolved. This CDR3 is 16 amino acids long. CDR1 is GTSNPN and CDR2 is SVGIG in the germline V gene (reference sequence). The V end lost 1 base, the J end lost 10 bases, and 22 bases lay between the germline ends. The CDR3 coding sequence is TGTGCCTGGAGTGGAACCCGATACAGCGGGTTGAGAAAACTGTTTTTT. Translating gives CAWSGTRYSGLRKLFF.

This clone is judged medium-sized (0.01 to 0.1%). The chain joins TRBV12-2 to TRBJ1-4; no DNA check was done on the table's D call, TRBD1. TRBV12-2 corresponds to a pseudogene. There are 14 residues in the CDR3. The CDR3 bases are TGTGCAAGTCGCCCCTGCTGGACAGGAGAAAAACTGTTTTTT. Amino acid sequence: CASRPCWTGEKLFF.

The chain employs TRBV9 and TRBJ2-1; 11 bases fit TRBD2. CDR3 length equals 16 residues. The ends lost 2 bases at V and 5 bases at J; junction bases unmatched: 6. Germline V gene data show CDR1 as SGDLS and CDR2 as YYNGEE. CDR3 loop: CASSVTGTSGNNEQFF. The CDR3 DNA sequence: TGTGCCAGCAGCGTGACCGGGACTAGCGGAAACAATGAGCAGTTCTTC.

The V and J genes are TRBV9 and TRBJ1-2, with D perhaps TRBD1 (6 bases). CDR1 and CDR2 from the germline V gene are SGDLS and YYNGEE. Trimming pared 3 bases from V and 1 base from J, leaving 13 bases between. There are 15 residues in the CDR3. This CDR3 reads CASSGGGGFNYGYTF. The DNA of the CDR3 is TGTGCCAGCAGCGGAGGGGGAGGGTTTAACTATGGCTACACCTTC.

The chain combines TRBV5-1 with TRBJ2-7, with a tentative D call TRBD2 (5 bases). The germline V gene encodes CDR1 SGHRS and CDR2 YFSETQ. Deletions cut 0 bases from V and 2 bases from J, with 9 bases between. The CDR3 loop spans 14 amino acids. CDR3 protein: CASSLALRAYEQYF. CDR3 nucleotides: TGCGCCAGCAGCTTGGCCTTGCGGGCCTACGAGCAGTACTTC.

The V and J genes are TRBV6-4 and TRBJ2-7; TRBD1 matches at 7 bases. Germline V gene data show CDR1 as MRHNA and CDR2 as SNTAGT. The CDR3 loop spans 14 amino acids. J gave up 5 bases and V 0 bases, and 4 bases lay outside the gene matches. The CDR3 DNA reads TGTGCCAGCAGTGACTCAGGGGGCGGAGACGAGCAGTACTTC. It translates to CASSDSGGGDEQYF.

The chain has TRBV4-1 and TRBJ2-5; 7 positions match TRBD2. CDR1 and CDR2 (germline): MGHRA, YSYEKL. Unmatched junction bases numbered 9, after V lost 3 bases and J lost 2 bases. The CDR3 is 16 amino acids. The CDR3 region is CASSQEAGTKQETQYF. In DNA form, the CDR3 reads TGCGCCAGCAGCCAGGAAGCGGGGACGAAACAAGAGACCCAGTACTTC.

The chain couples TRBV7-6 to TRBJ2-7, with 14 bases matching TRBD2. V trimming: 4 bases; J trimming: 6 bases; junction bases outside the gene matches: 8. The V gene's germline CDR1 is SGHVS and CDR2 FNYEAQ. CDR3 length: 16 residues. CDR3 loop: CASSWGTSGSTREQYF. For the CDR3, the DNA is TGTGCCAGCAGCTGGGGGACTAGCGGGAGCACCCGCGAGCAGTACTTC.

This chain links TRBV6-5 with TRBJ1-6; unclear D gene. Germline V CDR1 and CDR2: MNHEY, SVGAGI. V was pared by 4 bases and J by 1 base, with 8 bases between. The CDR3 has 15 residues. The CDR3 sequence: CASSSRVSYNSPLHF. For the CDR3, the DNA is TGTGCCAGCAGTTCCCGGGTGTCCTATAATTCACCCCTCCACTTT.

J is TRBJ1-2 and V is TRBV10-3; D remains ambiguous. The V and J ends lost 2 bases and 4 bases respectively, with 8 bases between them. The CDR3 covers 13 residues. Germline-derived CDR1 and CDR2 are ENHRY and SYGVKD. The CDR3 bases are TGTGCCATCAGTGAGGCCGGTCCCTATGGCTACACCTTC. This sequence encodes CAISEAGPYGYTF.

This chain joins TRBV10-3 and TRBJ2-2, with TRBD1 as a possible D gene (7 bases). Germline lookup yields CDR1 ENHRY and CDR2 SYGVKD. V was trimmed by 8 bases and J by 6 bases, leaving 22 bases between them. The CDR3 has 16 amino acids. In DNA form, the CDR3 reads TGTGCCATCCGGGTCCTGGAGGGGGCTAGGGCCGGGGAGCTGTTTTTT. Residues: CAIRVLEGARAGELFF.

The genes are TRBV6-4 and TRBJ1-2, with 8 positions matching TRBD1. The CDR3 sequence is 14 residues long. V lost 3 bases and J lost 4; bases outside the gene matches: 4. CDR1 and CDR2 from the germline V gene are MRHNA and SNTAGT. Here the CDR3 reads CASSEDREGYGYTF. Here the CDR3 DNA reads TGTGCCAGCAGTGAGGACAGGGAAGGCTATGGCTACACCTTC.

This rearrangement joins TRBV4-1 to TRBJ1-1; the D gene is possibly TRBD1 (5 bases). This CDR3 is 16 amino acids long. V lost 0 bases, J lost 0 bases, and 11 bases lay in between. CDR1 and CDR2 (germline): MGHRA, YSYEKL. CDR3 in amino acids: CASSQEYRDLNTEAFF. CDR3 DNA sequence: TGCGCCAGCAGCCAAGAGTATAGGGACTTGAACACTGAAGCTTTCTTT.

The CDR3 protein is CATSSRGWETQYF. Written as DNA, the CDR3 is TGTGCCACCAGCAGTCGGGGGTGGGAGACCCAGTACTTC. The chain has TRBV15 and TRBJ2-5, with D possibly being TRBD2 (6 bases). Germline assignment: CDR1 LNHNV and CDR2 YYDKDF (reference sequence). The CDR3 is 13 amino acids. V lost 3 bases to trimming and J lost 5 bases, with 10 bases between them.

The V and J genes are TRBV19 and TRBJ2-1; TRBD2 might be the D (6 bases). Germline loops: CDR1 LNHDA, CDR2 SQIVND (reference sequence). V lost 2 bases to trimming and J lost 6 bases, with 11 bases between them. This CDR3 has 14 residues. CDR3 in amino acids: CASSIRSSGNEQFF. The CDR3 DNA reads as TGTGCCAGTAGTATACGGAGTAGCGGCAATGAGCAGTTCTTC.

This clone has only a few counts. The junction and the germline gene differ at one end; a read error may be behind it. This sequence joins TRBV10-1 and TRBJ1-1; TRBD1 might be the D (5 bases). The CDR3 has 13 residues. Germline V gene lookup returns CDR1 WNHNN and CDR2 SYGVQD (reference sequence). For the CDR3, the DNA is TGCGCTAGCAGGTTCAGGACAAAGACTGAAGCTTTCTTT. It encodes CASRFRTKTEAFF.

This clone was recorded a few times. The V gene is TRBV4-3, the J gene TRBJ2-2, with 12 bases that match TRBD2. Germline V lookup: CDR1 LGHNA, CDR2 YSLEER. With 0 bases clipped from V and 5 bases from J, the junction kept 4 bases outside the gene matches. CDR3 length equals 17 residues. CDR3 sequence: CASSQDFTSGRTGELFF. The CDR3 region has the DNA TGCGCCAGCAGCCAAGATTTCACTAGCGGGAGGACCGGGGAGCTGTTTTTT.

The gene calls are TRBV4-2 and TRBJ2-3; perhaps TRBD2 as D (6 bases). Trimming took off 4 bases at V and 5 bases at J, with 10 bases between the two ends. Germline V CDR1 and CDR2: LGHNA, YNFKEQ. The CDR3 sequence is 13 residues long. This CDR3 is CASSPGTLDTQYF. CDR3 DNA sequence: TGTGCCAGCAGCCCCGGGACTTTAGATACGCAGTATTTT.